The source of this TCR beta chain is a study of Ad26.COV2.S vaccination and SARS-CoV-2 variants. About the study: Ad26.COV2.S, an intramuscular injection, was given once or twice 56 days apart.

Trimming at V came to 7 bases and at J to 1 base, leaving 3 bases not matched to a gene. This CDR3 spans 13 amino acids. The germline gives CDR1 ENHRY, CDR2 SYGVKD. Specified treatment: approximately 18 received Ad26.COV2.S at low or high dose, single or two shots; several received placebo; per-sample allocation not given. Sampling was performed 63 days after the first vaccine or placebo injection. Data came from immunoSEQ multiplex PCR; TCRdb stores just in-frame clones and leaves some out. Of under 550,000 clones detected, 75% to 95% appear once; the ten largest clones hold more than 9%. The V and J genes are TRBV10-3 and TRBJ1-1; 7 bases are shared with TRBD1. This sample comprised peripheral blood, obtained in a trial of Ad26.COV2.S vaccine versus placebo. The receptor was derived from a person between 18 and 65 years old who received the Ad26.COV2.S COVID-19 vaccine or a placebo. The CDR3 DNA sequence: TGTGCCATCACAGGGGGAGGGAACACTGAAGCTTTCTTT. This encodes CAITGGGNTEAFF.